This T cell receptor (beta chain) was sequenced for a study of OX40 agonist ivuxolimab in advanced cancers. The CDR3 spans 13 residues. Trimming pared 3 bases from V and 9 bases from J, leaving 12 bases between. Germline lookup yields CDR1 LNHDA and CDR2 SQIVND (reference sequence). Sequenced by immunoSEQ multiplex PCR; TCRdb stores in-frame clones only, minus some. The data show some 28,000 clones, around 88% seen once. Sequencing was performed on CD4+ or CD8+ T cells sorted from blood, taken in a trial of the OX40 agonist ivuxolimab. This clonotype originated in an adult with an advanced solid tumor such as melanoma, head and neck, liver or kidney cancer. The chain is built from TRBV19 and TRBJ2-1; D remains ambiguous. CDR3 amino acids: CASSIALMTEQFF. For the CDR3, the DNA is TGTGCCAGTAGTATCGCTCTCATGACTGAGCAGTTCTTC.